These 32 T cell receptor beta chains originate from one sample sequenced in a study of shared clonotypes between healthy human individuals. The table came from immunoSEQ multiplex PCR; TCRdb's copy has only in-frame clones and leaves some out. The sample yields 400,000 to 500,000 clones, less than 80% seen once. Material: PBMCs. The receptors stem from a woman in her thirties or forties in good health. Some clones in this sample may be carry-over from other donors' samples.

The genes are TRBV4-1 and TRBJ1-4, with D uncertain. V lost 4 bases and J 4 bases, leaving 7 bases between the germline ends. CDR3 length: 13 amino acids. The germline gives CDR1 MGHRA, CDR2 YSYEKL. CDR3 sequence reads: CASSRVLNEKLFF. CDR3 nucleotides: TGCGCCAGCAGCCGGGTCCTTAATGAAAAACTGTTTTTT.

V gene TRBV27 combines with J gene TRBJ2-7; 8 bases are a match to TRBD1. The trim removed 4 bases at V and 3 bases at J, leaving 5 bases unmatched. CDR1 is MNHEY, CDR2 SMNVEV, per germline (reference sequence). The CDR3 has 14 residues. In DNA, the CDR3 is TGTGCCAGCAGTTCAGTACAGGGGGGCTACGAGCAGTACTTC. Its translation is CASSSVQGGYEQYF.

The chain employs TRBV28 and TRBJ2-1; 12 bases are shared with TRBD2. CDR3 length: 16 amino acids. Germline V gene sequence: CDR1 MDHEN, CDR2 SYDVKM. The V gene end was trimmed by 4 bases and the J gene end by 7 bases; junction bases not matched to a gene: 8. CDR3 protein: CASSSTTSGRRNEQFF. The CDR3 DNA follows: TGTGCCAGCAGTTCGACGACTAGCGGGAGAAGGAATGAGCAGTTCTTC.

The chain links TRBV6-6 to TRBJ2-5; 7 bases are a match to TRBD1. This CDR3 is 14 amino acids long. Germline V CDR1 and CDR2: MNHNY, SVGAGI (reference sequence). V lost 8 bases to trimming and J lost 5 bases; unmatched junction nucleotides: 11. The CDR3, as DNA: TGTGCCAGCCGCCTGACAGGGTTTGTGGAGACCCAGTACTTC. Amino acids: CASRLTGFVETQYF.

The rearrangement links TRBV30 to TRBJ1-5, with D uncertain. Trimming pared 0 bases from V and 2 bases from J, leaving 14 bases between. CDR3 length equals 16 residues. Germline V gives CDR1 GTSNPN, CDR2 SVGIG (reference sequence). DNA of the CDR3: TGTGCCTGGAGTGTACCTGTGACCGGTGGCAATCAGCCCCAGCATTTT. Translated, it gives CAWSVPVTGGNQPQHF.

The V call is TRBV9, the J call TRBJ1-1; D not certain. Germline-derived CDR1 and CDR2 are SGDLS and YYNGEE. Trimming removed 0 bases from V and 1 base from J, with 7 bases in between. CDR3 size: 14 residues. As DNA, the CDR3 is TGTGCCAGCAGCGTAGTTCCAGGGAACACTGAAGCTTTCTTT. Encoded protein: CASSVVPGNTEAFF.

This clone was observed a few times. The chain carries TRBV5-4 and TRBJ2-1, with 12 bases lining up with TRBD2. Trimming took 4 bases from V and 10 from J; bases not matched to a gene: 6. The CDR3 runs to 14 residues. Germline CDR1 and CDR2: SGHNT and YYREEE (reference sequence). This chain's CDR3 is CASSPGTSGLEQFF. The DNA for the CDR3 is TGTGCCAGCAGCCCTGGGACTAGCGGGCTGGAGCAGTTCTTC. The full variable domain, rest sourced from reference TRBV5-4 and TRBJ2-1, is ETGVTQSPTHLIKTRGQQVTLRCSSQSGHNTVSWYQQALGQGPQFIFQYYREEENGRGNFPPRFSGLQFPNYSSELNVNALELDDSALYLCASSPGTSGLEQFFGPGTRLTVL.

The count of this clone is one. The V and J genes are TRBV29-1 and TRBJ2-1; D possibly uses TRBD1 or TRBD2 (6 bases each). Trimming removed 7 bases at V and 6 bases at J, with 16 bases between. The CDR3 contains 13 residues. Germline V gene data show CDR1 as SQVTM and CDR2 as ANQGSEA. DNA for the CDR3: TGCAGCGCCCGAGGCGGGGACACCAATGAGCAGTTCTTC. It yields the protein CSARGGDTNEQFF.

In this sample, this clone turned up a few times. The CDR3 sequence is CSVDFQGADGYTF. The CDR3, as DNA: TGCAGCGTTGATTTTCAGGGGGCAGATGGCTACACCTTC. This chain joins TRBV29-1 and TRBJ1-2, with 8 bases identical to TRBD1. The CDR3 is 13 amino acids. Germline V gene lookup returns CDR1 SQVTM and CDR2 ANQGSEA. The V segment lost 3 bases and the J segment 6 bases; nucleotides outside the gene matches: 6.

The count of this clone is one. The V call is TRBV7-2, the J call TRBJ2-1, with 10 bases fitting TRBD2. This CDR3 spans 15 amino acids. The germline CDR1 and CDR2 sequences are SGHTA and FQGNSA. V gave up 6 bases and J gave up 5 bases; unmatched junction bases: 7. The DNA of the CDR3 is TGTGCCAGCAGGAGCAAGGGACTAGCGAACAATGAGCAGTTCTTC. This translates into CASRSKGLANNEQFF.

V gene TRBV30 combines with J gene TRBJ2-7, with 11 bases aligning to TRBD1. The V and J ends lost 4 bases and 4 bases, in that order; junction bases with no gene match: 9. The CDR3 length is 15 residues. Germline assignment: CDR1 GTSNPN and CDR2 SVGIG (reference sequence). CDR3 sequence: CAWNRPGTGGYEQYF. In nucleotides, the CDR3 is TGTGCCTGGAACCGCCCCGGGACAGGGGGTTACGAGCAGTACTTC.

The chain links TRBV5-1 to TRBJ2-5, with a tentative D call TRBD1 (6 bases). Germline V gives CDR1 SGHRS, CDR2 YFSETQ. The CDR3 spans 13 residues. V was pared by 4 bases and J by 5 bases, with 12 bases between. CDR3 DNA: TGCGCCAGCAGCGAGACAGGACTGGAGACCCAGTACTTC. It yields the protein CASSETGLETQYF.

The chain is built from TRBV7-3 and TRBJ1-1; D ambiguous. V shed 3 bases and J shed 0 bases, with 8 bases lying between them. Germline-derived CDR1 and CDR2 are SGHTA and FQGTGA. The CDR3 covers 14 residues. Written as DNA, the CDR3 is TGTGCCAGCAGCTTTTCAGGAATGAACACTGAAGCTTTCTTT. Protein product: CASSFSGMNTEAFF.

This chain connects TRBV6-5 to TRBJ1-1; D gene uncertain. CDR1 and CDR2 (germline): MNHEY, SVGAGI. The CDR3 extends over 14 amino acids. Trimming cost V 2 bases and J 3 bases, with 10 bases left between them. The CDR3 sequence: CASSYQVRYTEAFF. The CDR3 bases are TGTGCCAGCAGTTACCAAGTTCGGTACACTGAAGCTTTCTTT.

This chain uses TRBV6-1 with TRBJ2-1; D remains unclear. V dropped 5 bases and J dropped 7 bases, with 9 bases sitting between them. The germline V gene encodes CDR1 MNHNS and CDR2 SASEGT. The CDR3 spans 12 residues. CDR3 in DNA: TGTGCCAGCAGTCCGTCCTGGAATGAGCAGTTCTTC. Amino acid sequence: CASSPSWNEQFF.

The CDR3 is CASSQVHNTIYF. In DNA form, the CDR3 reads TGTGCCAGCAGCCAAGTACACAACACCATATATTTT. The chain employs TRBV14 and TRBJ1-3; D unresolved. The CDR3 is 12 amino acids. Germline loops: CDR1 SGHDN, CDR2 FVKESK. Trimming cost V 1 base and J 7 bases, with 5 bases left between them.

The chain carries TRBV6-1 and TRBJ2-5; D not certain. This CDR3 region has 12 residues. Germline values: CDR1 MNHNS, CDR2 SASEGT. Trimming removed 7 bases from V and 0 bases from J, with 6 bases in between. The CDR3 protein is CASIQYQETQYF. The DNA of the CDR3 is TGTGCCAGCATACAGTACCAAGAGACCCAGTACTTC.

This clone turned up a few times. This chain uses TRBV7-3 with TRBJ2-1, with 7 nucleotides matching TRBD2. Germline trimming cut 2 bases from V and 2 bases from J; bases unmatched to any gene: 3. This CDR3 contains 15 residues. The germline V gene has CDR1 SGHTA and CDR2 FQGTGA. In nucleotides, the CDR3 is TGTGCCAGCAGCTTATCGGCGGGAGCCTACAATGAGCAGTTCTTC. Amino acid sequence: CASSLSAGAYNEQFF.

CDR3 in DNA: TGCGCCAGCAGTCGCTTCGGTGGCTCTGGAAACACCATATATTTT. Its protein product is CASSRFGGSGNTIYF. The chain has TRBV4-1 and TRBJ1-3, with D uncertain. V lost 6 bases and J lost 0, with 12 bases in between. The CDR3 has 15 residues. Germline CDR1 MGHRA, CDR2 YSYEKL.

This clone has only a few counts. The chain is built from TRBV27 and TRBJ1-2; 7 bases match TRBD1. Germline trimming cut 2 bases from V and 1 base from J; bases unmatched to any gene: 10. The length of the CDR3 is 17 residues. CDR1 MNHEY and CDR2 SMNVEV come from the germline V gene (reference sequence). CDR3 loop: CASSLKPTGMGNYGYTF. The CDR3 DNA reads TGTGCCAGCAGTTTAAAACCGACAGGGATGGGTAACTATGGCTACACCTTC.

The J gene is TRBJ1-3, the V gene TRBV11-2; 10 nucleotides agree with TRBD1. J was trimmed by 0 bases and V by 5 bases; bases with no gene match: 7. The CDR3 totals 17 residues. Germline V gene sequence: CDR1 SGHAT, CDR2 FQNNGV. The CDR3 here is CASSARQGALSGNTIYF. The CDR3 nucleotides read TGTGCCAGCAGCGCCCGACAGGGGGCTCTCTCTGGAAACACCATATATTTT.

The rearrangement joins TRBV7-2 to TRBJ2-7; 10 nucleotides align to TRBD2. Germline CDR1 is SGHTA and CDR2 is FQGNSA. V lost 5 bases, J lost 4 bases, and 11 bases stayed unmatched. The length of the CDR3 is 16 residues. The CDR3 DNA reads TGTGCCAGCAGCCTAACAGCTCTAGCGGGAGTATACGAGCAGTACTTC. Amino acid sequence: CASSLTALAGVYEQYF.

CDR3 residues: CSARDLDTQYF. CDR3 coding DNA: TGCAGTGCTAGAGACCTCGATACGCAGTATTTT. The chain combines TRBV20-1 with TRBJ2-3; D is unresolved. CDR1 is DFQATT, CDR2 SNEGSKA, per germline (reference sequence). The length of the CDR3 is 11 residues. The V end lost 0 bases, the J end lost 6 bases, and 4 bases lay between the germline ends.

In regard to this clone: The same CDR3 also results from other DNA sequences found in this sample. The chain links TRBV6-6 to TRBJ2-7; TRBD1 matches at 7 bases. CDR1 is MNHNY and CDR2 is SVGAGI in the germline V gene (reference sequence). CDR3 length equals 14 residues. The junction had 1 base not matched to a gene; V was cut back by 0 bases and J by 2 bases. DNA for the CDR3: TGTGCCAGCAGTTACTCACAGGGGACCTACGAGCAGTACTTC. The encoded protein is CASSYSQGTYEQYF.

This clone was found once. This rearrangement joins TRBV11-2 to TRBJ1-2, with 8 bases aligning to TRBD1. Unmatched junction bases numbered 9, after V lost 6 bases and J lost 3 bases. The CDR3 has 15 amino acids. Germline CDR1 and CDR2: SGHAT and FQNNGV. CDR3 in DNA: TGTGCCAGCAGGTCCCCCAGGGGGCTTTACTATGGCTACACCTTC. It specifies CASRSPRGLYYGYTF.

The rearrangement joins TRBV19 to TRBJ1-5; D is perhaps TRBD1 (5 bases). CDR1 LNHDA and CDR2 SQIVND come from the germline V gene (reference sequence). Trimming removed 6 bases from V and 7 bases from J, with 13 bases in between. This CDR3 region has 13 residues. The CDR3, as DNA: TGTGCCAGTAGGGCCAGGGATCCCCAGCCCCAGCATTTT. It specifies CASRARDPQPQHF.

The chain joins TRBV18 to TRBJ2-3; TRBD2 aligns across 8 bases. This CDR3 spans 16 amino acids. Germline V gene data show CDR1 as KGHSH and CDR2 as LQKENI. V lost 2 bases, J lost 0 bases, and 4 bases stayed unmatched. In DNA, the CDR3 is TGTGCCAGCTCACCAGATGGGACTAGGAGCACAGATACGCAGTATTTT. Translation gives CASSPDGTRSTDTQYF. The full variable domain, in which reference TRBV18 and TRBJ2-3 provide the parts outside the CDR3, is NAGVMQNPRHLVRRRGQEARLRCSPMKGHSHVYWYRQLPEEGLKFMVYLQKENIIDESGMPKERFSAEFPKEGPSILRIQQVVRGDSAAYFCASSPDGTRSTDTQYFGPGTRLTVL.

The rearrangement joins TRBV5-1 to TRBJ2-7; TRBD1 matches at 7 bases. V trimming: 4 bases; J trimming: 4 bases; junction bases outside the gene matches: 14. The CDR3 sequence is 16 residues long. Germline CDR1 is SGHRS and CDR2 is YFSETQ. The DNA of the CDR3 is TGCGCCAGCAGCCCGCCCGACCGGGACAGAACATACGAGCAGTACTTC. It translates to CASSPPDRDRTYEQYF. Full variable domain (rest looked up from reference TRBV5-1 and TRBJ2-7): KAGVTQTPRYLIKTRGQQVTLSCSPISGHRSVSWYQQTPGQGLQFLFEYFSETQRNKGNFPGRFSGRQFSNSRSEMNVSTLELGDSALYLCASSPPDRDRTYEQYFGPGTRLTVT.

This chain joins TRBV4-2 and TRBJ1-2, with TRBD1 as a possible D gene (5 bases). The CDR3 contains 13 residues. CDR1 LGHNA and CDR2 YNFKEQ come from the germline V gene. V gave up 8 bases and J gave up 3 bases, with 13 bases separating them. This chain's CDR3 is CASRIDSDYGYTF. CDR3 in DNA: TGTGCCAGCCGAATCGACAGCGACTATGGCTACACCTTC.

The rearrangement links TRBV28 to TRBJ1-4; D possibly corresponds to TRBD1 (5 bases). This CDR3 region has 16 residues. Germline V gives CDR1 MDHEN, CDR2 SYDVKM. Trimming stripped 5 bases from V and 7 bases from J, with 20 bases between. The CDR3 sequence: CASSPGGSGASEKLFF. CDR3 coding DNA: TGTGCCAGCAGTCCCGGGGGATCCGGGGCCAGTGAAAAACTGTTTTTT.

In DNA form, the CDR3 reads TGCGCCAGCAGTGAGTCTTACGGGCTACCGCCCGAGCAGTACTTC. This gives the protein CASSESYGLPPEQYF. The chain couples TRBV10-1 to TRBJ2-7; no clear D gene. The CDR3 spans 15 residues. V was clipped by 0 bases and J by 6 bases, with 15 bases between them. Germline V lookup: CDR1 WNHNN, CDR2 SYGVQD (reference sequence).

The V call is TRBV2, the J call TRBJ1-2, with 8 bases that match TRBD1. The CDR3 has 15 amino acids. V lost 5 bases, J lost 3 bases, and 8 bases stayed unmatched. The germline V gene encodes CDR1 SNHLY and CDR2 FYNNEI. CDR3 residues: CASSPGQGRYYGYTF. The CDR3 DNA reads as TGTGCCAGCAGTCCCGGACAGGGAAGGTACTATGGCTACACCTTC. The full variable domain, completed using reference TRBV2 and TRBJ1-2, is EPEVTQTPSHQVTQMGQEVILRCVPISNHLYFYWYRQILGQKVEFLVSFYNNEISEKSEIFDDQFSVERPDGSNFTLKIRSTKLEDSAMYFCASSPGQGRYYGYTFGSGTRLTVV.